Presented here are 3 T cell receptor beta chains from one specimen sequenced in a study of siplizumab effects on memory and regulatory T cells. The data were produced by immunoSEQ multiplex PCR, yet TCRdb's version contains in-frame clones alone and is incomplete. The repertoire holds approximately 110,000 clones, with about 93% as singletons. Sequencing was done on a sample of CD4+ T cells sorted from blood. These receptor sequences come from a human donor in good health.

The rearrangement uses TRBV30 and TRBJ1-3; TRBD1 is a possible D gene (6 bases). Trimming took 2 bases from V and 4 from J, leaving 15 bases between them. CDR1 GTSNPN and CDR2 SVGIG come from the germline V gene (reference sequence). There are 15 residues in the CDR3. In DNA, the CDR3 is TGTGCCTGGAGTAGCCAGAGGGGGTACGGAAACACCATATATTTT. Its protein product is CAWSSQRGYGNTIYF.

The chain joins TRBV29-1 to TRBJ2-5; 8 nucleotides line up with TRBD2. The CDR3 is 12 amino acids. The germline CDR1 and CDR2 sequences are SQVTM and ANQGSEA. V shed 3 bases, J shed 11 bases, and the junction held 8 bases outside the gene matches. The chain's CDR3 is CSVDSGGREQYF. In DNA form, the CDR3 reads TGCAGCGTTGACAGCGGGGGCCGAGAGCAGTACTTC.

J is TRBJ2-7 and V is TRBV7-9; TRBD1 agrees at 7 bases. Germline loops: CDR1 SEHNR, CDR2 FQNEAQ (reference sequence). The CDR3 sequence is 14 residues long. The ends lost 2 bases at V and 3 bases at J; junction bases unmatched: 4. The CDR3 DNA reads as TGTGCCAGCAGCTTAACAGGGGTCATCTACGAGCAGTACTTC. This codes for CASSLTGVIYEQYF. Complete variable domain (other parts from reference TRBV7-9 and TRBJ2-7): DTGVSQNPRHKITKRGQNVTFRCDPISEHNRLYWYRQTLGQGPEFLTYFQNEAQLEKSRLLSDRFSAERPKGSFSTLEIQRTEQGDSAMYLCASSLTGVIYEQYFGPGTRLTVT.